These 22 T cell receptor beta chains originate from one sample sequenced in a study of T cell repertoires in cytomegalovirus infection. These TCRs are of unknown antigen specificity. Each CDR3 protein is one row after TCRdb ran MiXCR on the reads. The table shows 750,000 to 900,000 distinct CDR3 sequences, with approximately 32% occurring only once. The sample was cultured CD8+ T cells from PBMCs, taken from culture after CMV antigen stimulation. The receptors here all came from a human donor in good health (CMV status not recorded). Some clones in this sample may be carry-over from other donors' samples.

The chain combines TRBV7-9 with TRBJ2-5; 8 bases are shared with TRBD2. After removal of 1 base from V and 5 bases from J, the junction contained 9 bases not matched to a gene. Per the germline V gene, CDR1 is SEHNR and CDR2 is FQNEAQ (reference sequence). The CDR3 is 16 residues long. CDR3 loop: CASSLVAGTDRETQYF. For the CDR3, the DNA is TGTGCCAGCAGCTTAGTAGCGGGGACGGATCGGGAGACCCAGTACTTC.

The gene calls are TRBV20-1 and TRBJ1-2; D not resolved. This CDR3 spans 12 amino acids. Trimming removed 6 bases from V and 6 bases from J, with 14 bases in between. Germline V gene lookup returns CDR1 DFQATT and CDR2 SNEGSKA (reference sequence). The CDR3 DNA reads TGCAGTGCATCGTCCCCCCGAGATGGCTACACCTTC. Translating gives CSASSPRDGYTF.

A few counts support this clonotype. The V gene is TRBV11-3, the J gene TRBJ2-7; D is undetermined. Between the trimmed V and J ends, which lost 4 bases and 9 bases, there was a span of 19 bases. In germline, CDR1 is SGHNT, CDR2 YENEEA. This CDR3 region has 14 residues. CDR3 region: CASSYPSVEGLQYF. The DNA for the CDR3 is TGTGCCAGCAGCTACCCCTCAGTGGAAGGCCTGCAGTACTTC.

In this sample, this clonotype turned up a few times. V gene TRBV7-8 combines with J gene TRBJ1-4; maybe TRBD1 (5 bases). The CDR3 is 15 amino acids. V dropped 4 bases and J dropped 5 bases, with 14 bases sitting between them. Germline V gives CDR1 SGHVS, CDR2 FQNEAQ. The DNA of the CDR3 is TGTGCCAGCAGCTCCGAAGCGGGGCACAATGAAAAACTGTTTTTT. Residues: CASSSEAGHNEKLFF.

This sequence joins TRBV24-1 and TRBJ1-2; D is perhaps TRBD1 (5 bases). The length of the CDR3 is 14 residues. The V gene lost 3 bases and the J gene lost 4 bases, with 11 bases spanning the gap. Germline V gives CDR1 KGHDR, CDR2 SFDVKD. The CDR3 sequence is CATSDPTGTYGYTF. The CDR3 DNA sequence: TGTGCCACCAGTGATCCGACTGGGACCTATGGCTACACCTTC.

The chain employs TRBV24-1 and TRBJ2-2; 7 nucleotides agree with TRBD1. CDR1 is KGHDR, CDR2 SFDVKD, per germline. V was clipped by 7 bases and J by 4 bases; unmatched bases: 14. The CDR3 covers 17 residues. CDR3 sequence reads: CATSEGILDRTTGELFF. DNA for the CDR3: TGTGCCACCAGCGAGGGGATCTTGGACAGGACCACCGGGGAGCTGTTTTTT.

This clonotype has only a few counts. The gene calls are TRBV6-6 and TRBJ2-3, with 12 bases that match TRBD2. With 5 bases clipped from V and 4 bases from J, the junction kept 7 bases outside the gene matches. CDR3 length equals 16 residues. Germline loops: CDR1 MNHNY, CDR2 SVGAGI (reference sequence). The CDR3 sequence: CASSHLAGGLSDTQYF. The CDR3 bases are TGTGCCAGCAGTCACCTAGCGGGGGGGCTGTCAGATACGCAGTATTTT.

The chain employs TRBV9 and TRBJ2-1, with D possibly TRBD2 on 6 matching bases. The V gene's germline CDR1 is SGDLS and CDR2 YYNGEE. The CDR3 is 15 residues long. V dropped 4 bases and J dropped 3 bases, with 14 bases sitting between them. This CDR3 is CASSPLADYYNEQFF. In nucleotides, the CDR3 is TGTGCCAGCAGCCCCCTCGCGGACTACTACAATGAGCAGTTCTTC.

The chain joins TRBV7-9 to TRBJ2-4; D gene unclear. The CDR3 totals 12 residues. Deletions cut 2 bases from V and 4 bases from J, with 3 bases between. Germline loops: CDR1 SEHNR, CDR2 FQNEAQ (reference sequence). The CDR3 loop reads CASSLQKNIQYF. The CDR3 coding sequence is TGTGCCAGCAGCTTACAGAAAAACATTCAGTACTTC.

This clonotype came up a few times. The chain employs TRBV12-3 or TRBV12-4 and TRBJ2-1, with 10 bases lining up with TRBD1. The trim removed 3 bases at V and 4 bases at J, leaving 3 bases unmatched. This CDR3 has 15 amino acids. The CDR3 bases are TGTGCCAGCAGTTTTGGGGACAGGGGTTACAATGAGCAGTTCTTC. Translated: CASSFGDRGYNEQFF.

V usage is TRBV9 and J usage is TRBJ2-1; tentatively, D is TRBD1 or TRBD2 (6 bases each). Germline lookup yields CDR1 SGDLS and CDR2 YYNGEE. This CDR3 spans 15 amino acids. V was clipped by 0 bases and J by 6 bases, with 13 bases between them. CDR3 protein: CASSVGWGAVNEQFF. The DNA for the CDR3 is TGTGCCAGCAGCGTAGGGTGGGGGGCTGTCAATGAGCAGTTCTTC.

V usage is TRBV4-1 and J usage is TRBJ2-5; D uncertain. Looked up from germline, CDR1 is MGHRA and CDR2 is YSYEKL. Trimming left V 2 bases short and J 5 bases short, with 9 bases between. This CDR3 is built from 13 residues. DNA for the CDR3: TGCGCCAGCAGCCAATCTTGGCGGGAGACCCAGTACTTC. Its translation is CASSQSWRETQYF.

This clonotype occurred a few times. The genes are TRBV9 and TRBJ1-6, with TRBD1 as a possible D gene (5 bases). CDR3 length: 15 amino acids. Germline loops: CDR1 SGDLS, CDR2 YYNGEE. Trimming stripped 4 bases from V and 7 bases from J, with 15 bases between. CDR3 region: CASSPSWGGNSPLHF. The CDR3 nucleotides read TGTGCCAGCAGCCCTAGTTGGGGGGGAAATTCACCCCTCCACTTT.

This clonotype was observed many times. The CDR3 loop is CASSLGSMAFF. Written as DNA, the CDR3 is TGTGCCAGCAGCTTAGGCAGTATGGCTTTCTTT. This rearrangement joins TRBV7-6 to TRBJ1-1; no definite D call. CDR1 is SGHVS, CDR2 FNYEAQ, per germline. The CDR3 extends over 11 amino acids. The V end lost 1 base, the J end lost 11 bases, and 8 bases lay between the germline ends.

The genes are TRBV7-9 and TRBJ2-2, with D tentatively TRBD1 (6 bases). Germline V gives CDR1 SEHNR, CDR2 FQNEAQ (reference sequence). With 5 bases removed from V and 0 bases from J, the gap between germline ends came to 13 bases. This CDR3 has 16 residues. The CDR3 loop is CASSDRTAANTGELFF. The CDR3 bases are TGTGCCAGCAGCGATAGGACAGCCGCGAACACCGGGGAGCTGTTTTTT. The variable domain in full, completed from reference TRBV7-9 and TRBJ2-2, reads DTGVSQNPRHKITKRGQNVTFRCDPISEHNRLYWYRQTLGQGPEFLTYFQNEAQLEKSRLLSDRFSAERPKGSFSTLEIQRTEQGDSAMYLCASSDRTAANTGELFFGEGSRLTVL.

This rearrangement joins TRBV6-5 to TRBJ2-1; no firm D call. Trimming took off 2 bases at V and 8 bases at J, with 10 bases between the two ends. The CDR3 consists of 13 residues. The germline V gene has CDR1 MNHEY and CDR2 SVGAGI. The CDR3 DNA is TGTGCCAGCAGTTACGACCCGAGGTATGAGCAGTTCTTC. It is translated as CASSYDPRYEQFF.

This clonotype came up a few times. The J gene is TRBJ1-1, the V gene TRBV12-3 or TRBV12-4; the D gene is possibly TRBD1 (6 bases). The CDR3 is made up of 16 amino acids. The germline V and J ends were trimmed by 3 bases and 3 bases, with 17 bases remaining between them. CDR3 nucleotide sequence: TGTGCCAGCAGTTTCAAAGTCGGCAGGGGCGACACTGAAGCTTTCTTT. It is translated as CASSFKVGRGDTEAFF.

The sample holds many counts of this clonotype. The gene calls are TRBV6-5 and TRBJ1-4, with 7 bases lining up with TRBD1. The CDR3 is 15 amino acids. From germline, CDR1 is MNHEY and CDR2 SVGAGI. V lost 0 bases, J lost 5 bases, and 3 bases stayed unmatched. The CDR3 protein is CASSYSGTANEKLFF. The CDR3 coding sequence is TGTGCCAGCAGTTACTCGGGGACAGCGAATGAAAAACTGTTTTTT.

This chain uses TRBV11-3 with TRBJ2-2; D might be TRBD2 (5 bases). CDR1 is SGHNT and CDR2 is YENEEA in the germline V gene. The length of the CDR3 is 18 residues. The V gene lost 1 base and the J gene lost 6 bases, with 21 bases spanning the gap. The CDR3 here is CASSLGLRFGLRAGELFF. For the CDR3, the DNA is TGTGCCAGCAGCTTAGGCCTCCGGTTCGGGTTGCGGGCCGGGGAGCTGTTTTTT.

This clonotype was seen at least ten times. The chain joins TRBV7-9 to TRBJ2-3, with D unclear. Per germline, CDR1 SEHNR and CDR2 FQNEAQ (reference sequence). Trimming left V 0 bases short and J 0 bases short, with 7 bases between. There are 15 residues in the CDR3. CDR3: CASSLAARSTDTQYF. CDR3 nucleotide sequence: TGTGCCAGCAGCTTAGCTGCCAGAAGCACAGATACGCAGTATTTT.

This clonotype was seen ten or more times. The chain carries TRBV7-9 and TRBJ2-7; D may be TRBD1 (6 bases). V dropped 0 bases and J dropped 3 bases, with 12 bases sitting between them. The CDR3 is 15 residues long. Germline V gene lookup returns CDR1 SEHNR and CDR2 FQNEAQ (reference sequence). CDR3 region: CASSLAQGLDYEQYV. CDR3 nucleotide sequence: TGTGCCAGCAGCTTAGCCCAGGGGCTTGACTACGAGCAGTACGTC.

The DNA for the CDR3 is TGTGCCAGCAGCAATCCCGGGACAGGGGTCTACGAGCAGTACTTC. Its protein product is CASSNPGTGVYEQYF. This sequence joins TRBV7-9 and TRBJ2-7, with TRBD1 matching 10 bases. The CDR3 has 15 residues. The V gene end was trimmed by 5 bases and the J gene end by 3 bases; junction bases not matched to a gene: 7. The germline V gene encodes CDR1 SEHNR and CDR2 FQNEAQ (reference sequence).